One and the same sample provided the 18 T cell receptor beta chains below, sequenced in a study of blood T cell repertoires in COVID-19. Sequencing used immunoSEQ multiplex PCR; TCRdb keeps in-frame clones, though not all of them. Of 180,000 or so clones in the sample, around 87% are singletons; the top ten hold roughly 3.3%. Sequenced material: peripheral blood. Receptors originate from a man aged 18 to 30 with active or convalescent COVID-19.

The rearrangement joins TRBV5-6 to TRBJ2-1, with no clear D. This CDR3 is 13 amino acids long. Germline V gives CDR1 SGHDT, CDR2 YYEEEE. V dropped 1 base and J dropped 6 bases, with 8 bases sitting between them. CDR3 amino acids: CASSLININEQFF. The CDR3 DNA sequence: TGTGCCAGCAGCTTGATAAACATCAATGAGCAGTTCTTC.

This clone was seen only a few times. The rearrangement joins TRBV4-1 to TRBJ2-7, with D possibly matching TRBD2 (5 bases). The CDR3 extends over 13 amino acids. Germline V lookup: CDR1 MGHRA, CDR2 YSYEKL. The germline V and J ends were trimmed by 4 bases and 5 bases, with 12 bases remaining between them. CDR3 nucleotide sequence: TGCGCCAGCAGCCCCGATGGGAGCCACGAGCAGTACTTC. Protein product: CASSPDGSHEQYF.

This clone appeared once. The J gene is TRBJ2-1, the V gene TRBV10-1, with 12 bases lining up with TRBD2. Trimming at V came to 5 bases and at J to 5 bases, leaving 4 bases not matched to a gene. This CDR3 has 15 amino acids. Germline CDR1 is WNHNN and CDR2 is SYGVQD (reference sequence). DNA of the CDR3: TGCGCCAGCAGTTGGACTAGCGGGGCCCACAATGAGCAGTTCTTC. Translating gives CASSWTSGAHNEQFF.

The CDR3 DNA follows: TGTGCCAGCAGCCGGGGACAGGGGGCGGGCGAGCAGTACTTC. It is translated as CASSRGQGAGEQYF. This rearrangement joins TRBV7-9 to TRBJ2-7; TRBD1 aligns across 12 bases. The CDR3 is made up of 14 amino acids. Unmatched junction bases numbered 5, after V lost 5 bases and J lost 6 bases. Per the germline V gene, CDR1 is SEHNR and CDR2 is FQNEAQ (reference sequence).

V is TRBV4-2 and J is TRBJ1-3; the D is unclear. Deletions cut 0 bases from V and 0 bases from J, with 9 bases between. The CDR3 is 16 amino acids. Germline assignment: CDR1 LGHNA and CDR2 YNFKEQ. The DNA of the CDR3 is TGTGCCAGCAGCCAAGATCAAAGGAGCTCTGGAAACACCATATATTTT. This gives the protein CASSQDQRSSGNTIYF.

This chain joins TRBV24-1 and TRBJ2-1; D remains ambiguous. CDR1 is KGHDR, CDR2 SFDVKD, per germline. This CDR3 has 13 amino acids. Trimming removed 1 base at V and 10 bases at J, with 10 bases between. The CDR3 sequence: CATSDFSAEEQFF. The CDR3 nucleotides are TGTGCCACCAGTGATTTCTCGGCGGAGGAGCAGTTCTTC.

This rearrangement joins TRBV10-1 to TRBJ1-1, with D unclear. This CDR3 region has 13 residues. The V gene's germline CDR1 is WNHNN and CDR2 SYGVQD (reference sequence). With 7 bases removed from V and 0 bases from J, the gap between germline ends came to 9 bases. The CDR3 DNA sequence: TGCGCCAGCAAGAGGGCGGTGAACACTGAAGCTTTCTTT. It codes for CASKRAVNTEAFF.

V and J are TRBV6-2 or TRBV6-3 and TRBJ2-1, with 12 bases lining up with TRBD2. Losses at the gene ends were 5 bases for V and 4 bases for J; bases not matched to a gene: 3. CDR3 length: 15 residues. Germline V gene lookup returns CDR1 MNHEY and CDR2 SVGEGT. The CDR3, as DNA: TGTGCCAGCAGTCCGACTAGCGGGGGTTACAATGAGCAGTTCTTC. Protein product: CASSPTSGGYNEQFF.

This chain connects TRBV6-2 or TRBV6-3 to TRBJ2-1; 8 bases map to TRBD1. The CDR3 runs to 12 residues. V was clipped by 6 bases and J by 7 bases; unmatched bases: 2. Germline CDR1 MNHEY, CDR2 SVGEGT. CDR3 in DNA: TGTGCCAGCAGCCGGACAGGGAATGAGCAGTTCTTC. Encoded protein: CASSRTGNEQFF.

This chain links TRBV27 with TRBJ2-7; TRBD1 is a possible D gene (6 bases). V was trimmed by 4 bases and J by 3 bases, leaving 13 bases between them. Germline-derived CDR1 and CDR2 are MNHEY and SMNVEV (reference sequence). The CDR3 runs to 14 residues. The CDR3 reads CASSYSGVYYEQYF. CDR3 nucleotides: TGTGCCAGCAGTTACTCAGGGGTTTACTACGAGCAGTACTTC.

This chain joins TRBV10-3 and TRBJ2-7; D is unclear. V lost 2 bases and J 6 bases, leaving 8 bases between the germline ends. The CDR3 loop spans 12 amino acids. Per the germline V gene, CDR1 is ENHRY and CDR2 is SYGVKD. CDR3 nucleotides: TGTGCCATCAGTGAGGGTCTATCCGAGCAGTACTTC. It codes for CAISEGLSEQYF.

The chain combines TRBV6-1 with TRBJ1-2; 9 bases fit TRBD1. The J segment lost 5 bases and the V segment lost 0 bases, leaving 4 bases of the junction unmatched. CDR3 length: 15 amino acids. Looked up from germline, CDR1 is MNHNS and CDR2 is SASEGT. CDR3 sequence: CASSEALGTGYGYTF. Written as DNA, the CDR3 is TGTGCCAGCAGTGAAGCGCTTGGGACAGGGTATGGCTACACCTTC.

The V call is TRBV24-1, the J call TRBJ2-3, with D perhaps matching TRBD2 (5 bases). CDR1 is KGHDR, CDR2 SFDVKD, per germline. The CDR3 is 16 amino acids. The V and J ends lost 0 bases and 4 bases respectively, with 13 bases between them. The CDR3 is CATSDLREPWADTQYF. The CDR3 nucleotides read TGTGCCACCAGTGATTTGAGGGAGCCTTGGGCAGATACGCAGTATTTT.

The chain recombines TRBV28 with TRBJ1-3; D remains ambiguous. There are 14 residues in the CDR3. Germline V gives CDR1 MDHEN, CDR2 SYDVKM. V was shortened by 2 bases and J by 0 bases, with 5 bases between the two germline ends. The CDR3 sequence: CASSLEFSGNTIYF. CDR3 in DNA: TGTGCCAGCAGTTTAGAGTTCTCTGGAAACACCATATATTTT.

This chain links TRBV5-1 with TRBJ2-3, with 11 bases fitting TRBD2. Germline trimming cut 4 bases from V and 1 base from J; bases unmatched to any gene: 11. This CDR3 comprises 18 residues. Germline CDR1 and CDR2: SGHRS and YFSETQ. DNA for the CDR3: TGCGCCAGCAGCCTTCAGTATATAGCGGGAGGGCGCACAGATACGCAGTATTTT. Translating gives CASSLQYIAGGRTDTQYF.

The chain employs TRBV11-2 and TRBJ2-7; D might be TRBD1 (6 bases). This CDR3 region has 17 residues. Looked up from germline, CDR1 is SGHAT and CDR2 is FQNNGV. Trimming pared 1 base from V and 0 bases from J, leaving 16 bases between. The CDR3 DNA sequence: TGTGCCAGCAGCTTAGGAGGCCGGACAGCGCTCTCCTACGAGCAGTACTTC. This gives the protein CASSLGGRTALSYEQYF.

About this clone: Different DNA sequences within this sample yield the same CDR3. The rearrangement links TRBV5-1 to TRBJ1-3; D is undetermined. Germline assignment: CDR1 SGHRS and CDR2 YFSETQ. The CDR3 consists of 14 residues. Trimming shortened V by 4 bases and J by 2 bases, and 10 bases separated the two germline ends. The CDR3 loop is CASSLAGTGNTIYF. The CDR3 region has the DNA TGCGCCAGCAGCCTGGCAGGAACTGGAAACACCATATATTTT.

The CDR3 bases are TGTGCCAGCAGCTTAGGGGTTGGGGCCCAGTCAACCCAGTACTTC. Amino acid sequence: CASSLGVGAQSTQYF. The chain links TRBV11-2 to TRBJ2-5, with D possibly matching TRBD1 (5 bases). The CDR3 contains 15 residues. Trimming removed 1 base from V and 8 bases from J, with 17 bases in between. Looked up from germline, CDR1 is SGHAT and CDR2 is FQNNGV.